These 10 T cell receptor beta chains originate from one sample sequenced in a study of blood T cell repertoires in COVID-19. Repertoires were generated with immunoSEQ multiplex PCR, while TCRdb's copy carries only in-frame clones and drops some. The data contain roughly 150,000 clones, roughly 80% of them singletons. Sequenced material: peripheral blood. The receptors originated from a woman older than 75 with acute or convalescent COVID-19.

This clone has more than one count but fewer than ten. The V gene is TRBV5-1, the J gene TRBJ2-7; the D gene is possibly TRBD2 (5 bases). The V end was cut by 5 bases, the J end by 0 bases, with 18 bases between. Germline loops: CDR1 SGHRS, CDR2 YFSETQ. CDR3 length: 16 amino acids. The DNA of the CDR3 is TGCGCCAGCAGTCCAAACCCCGGGATAAGCTCCTACGAGCAGTACTTC. Translation gives CASSPNPGISSYEQYF.

The table lists this clone with a few counts. The V and J genes are TRBV25-1 and TRBJ2-7; the match to TRBD1 covers 8 bases. The V gene's germline CDR1 is MGHDK and CDR2 SYGVNS. This CDR3 contains 13 residues. V lost 7 bases and J lost 13; bases outside the gene matches: 15. The CDR3 here is CASTDRGVTFPYF. For the CDR3, the DNA is TGTGCCAGCACCGACAGGGGAGTCACGTTCCCATACTTC.

The chain joins TRBV7-3 to TRBJ2-5; 8 bases map to TRBD2. In germline, CDR1 is SGHTA, CDR2 FQGTGA. With V trimmed by 2 bases and J by 0 bases, 11 bases remained unmatched. This CDR3 has 18 amino acids. As DNA, the CDR3 is TGTGCCAGCAGCTTAGTCAGAACGGGGGGGTCCCACCAAGAGACCCAGTACTTC. This sequence encodes CASSLVRTGGSHQETQYF.

The genes are TRBV28 and TRBJ1-5; TRBD1 aligns across 9 bases. Germline V lookup: CDR1 MDHEN, CDR2 SYDVKM. The V gene end was trimmed by 4 bases and the J gene end by 7 bases; junction bases not matched to a gene: 14. The CDR3 totals 17 residues. In DNA form, the CDR3 reads TGTGCCAGCAGTTCGTCCGCAAGGACAGGGGACGACCAGCCCCAGCATTTT. It specifies CASSSSARTGDDQPQHF.

The chain links TRBV29-1 to TRBJ2-7; the D gene is possibly TRBD1 (6 bases). Trimming left V 1 base short and J 0 bases short, with 19 bases between. This CDR3 is built from 17 residues. Germline V gene sequence: CDR1 SQVTM, CDR2 ANQGSEA. The CDR3 loop reads CSVEVPPLGRGSYEQYF. The CDR3 DNA reads TGCAGCGTTGAAGTCCCCCCCCTCGGCAGGGGCTCCTACGAGCAGTACTTC.

The chain combines TRBV7-3 with TRBJ2-2; TRBD1 matches at 9 bases. Germline CDR1 is SGHTA and CDR2 is FQGTGA. Losses at the gene ends were 6 bases for V and 5 bases for J; bases not matched to a gene: 16. CDR3 length: 18 amino acids. CDR3 loop: CASRSKMGQGGWTGELFF. CDR3 DNA sequence: TGTGCCAGCAGATCTAAGATGGGACAGGGAGGTTGGACCGGGGAGCTGTTTTTT.

There are a few counts of this clone. The chain recombines TRBV18 with TRBJ2-3; TRBD2 matches at 9 bases. This CDR3 contains 17 residues. The trim removed 3 bases at V and 3 bases at J, leaving 10 bases unmatched. CDR1 KGHSH and CDR2 LQKENI come from the germline V gene. The CDR3 nucleotides read TGTGCCAGCTCACCCCAGGCGCTAGCGGGGAATACAGATACGCAGTATTTT. It specifies CASSPQALAGNTDTQYF.

The rearrangement links TRBV2 to TRBJ1-4; the D is unclear. Between the trimmed V and J ends, which lost 3 bases and 8 bases, there was a span of 16 bases. CDR3 length: 15 amino acids. Germline V gene sequence: CDR1 SNHLY, CDR2 FYNNEI. The CDR3 DNA sequence: TGTGCCAGCAGTGAGTTCGGGCAGAGAGGGGAAAAACTGTTTTTT. It yields the protein CASSEFGQRGEKLFF.

V gene TRBV14 combines with J gene TRBJ2-7; D remains ambiguous. Trimming removed 2 bases at V and 2 bases at J, with 4 bases between. This CDR3 contains 12 residues. CDR1 is SGHDN, CDR2 FVKESK, per germline. CDR3 bases: TGTGCCAGCAGCCAACGTCCCTACGAGCAGTACTTC. As protein: CASSQRPYEQYF.

The chain is built from TRBV19 and TRBJ1-2, with D maybe TRBD1 (5 bases). Germline V gene lookup returns CDR1 LNHDA and CDR2 SQIVND (reference sequence). The V and J ends lost 4 bases and 11 bases respectively, with 17 bases between them. The CDR3 totals 13 residues. This CDR3 is CASSTGPSRGYTF. In DNA, the CDR3 is TGTGCCAGTAGTACGGGACCTTCGCGGGGATACACCTTC.